This T cell receptor beta chain was sequenced in a study of blood T cell repertoires in COVID-19. In the study overall: From T cells, B-cell-depleted T cells, or PBMCs came the material, which was cDNA or gDNA.

The CDR3 contains 16 residues. Trimming cost V 6 bases and J 3 bases; bases outside gene matches: 12. Germline assignment: CDR1 ENHRY and CDR2 SYGVKD. As handled by the study authors: Estimates of nucleated cell counts were drawn from the amplification of reference gene primers. Measured with immunoSEQ multiplex PCR; TCRdb has only the in-frame clones, and not every one. V and J calls and clone size follow that table, whereas D and trimming were derived from the DNA. This table holds 200,000 to 250,000 clones, 87% found once. The chain employs TRBV10-3 and TRBJ1-1; 8 nucleotides agree with TRBD1. The source is a woman aged 18-29 years who had recovered from COVID-19. Input material: peripheral blood. Here the CDR3 reads CAISDTGRGHYTEAFF. CDR3 in DNA: TGTGCCATCAGCGACACTGGCAGGGGGCACTACACTGAAGCTTTCTTT.